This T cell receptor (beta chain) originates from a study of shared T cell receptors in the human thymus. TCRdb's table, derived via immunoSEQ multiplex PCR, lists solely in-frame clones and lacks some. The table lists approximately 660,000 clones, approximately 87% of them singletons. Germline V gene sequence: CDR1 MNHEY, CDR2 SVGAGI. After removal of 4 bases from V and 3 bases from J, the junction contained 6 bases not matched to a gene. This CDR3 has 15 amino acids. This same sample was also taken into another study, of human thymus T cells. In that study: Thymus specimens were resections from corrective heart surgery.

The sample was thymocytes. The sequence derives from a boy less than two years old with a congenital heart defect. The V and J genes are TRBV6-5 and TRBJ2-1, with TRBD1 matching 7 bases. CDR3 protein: CASSLGQLDYNEQFF. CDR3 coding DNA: TGTGCCAGCAGTTTGGGACAGCTCGACTACAATGAGCAGTTCTTC.